The rows below give T cell receptor beta chains drawn from one sample of a study of long-term antiretroviral therapy in people with HIV. Sequencing used immunoSEQ multiplex PCR; TCRdb keeps in-frame clones, though not all of them. Seen here are some 11,000 clones, roughly 76% observed once, and the top ten hold around a fifth. Sequencing was performed on unsorted PBMCs, taken at the start of antiretroviral therapy, before treatment. Receptor source: a man younger than 40 with HIV. Both conserved end residues are part of each CDR3. The D gene is left open where the match is weak. Rows may omit the clone size; those that give it use once, few, many or a size class.

CASSLDGRLDEQYF	TGTGCCAGCAGTTTAGACGGCCGCCTCGACGAGCAGTACTTC	-	TRBV27	TRBJ2-7	hyperexpanded
CASSDSWDSPFDEQFF	TGTGCCAGCAGTGACTCTTGGGACTCCCCTTTTGATGAGCAGTTCTTC	-	TRBV6-4	TRBJ2-1	-
CASSHIAGAYNEQFF	TGTGCCAGCAGTCACATAGCGGGGGCCTACAATGAGCAGTTCTTC	TRBD2	TRBV27	TRBJ2-1	-
CASSYRQGLPGETQYF	TGTGCCAGCAGCTACCGACAGGGCCTCCCGGGGGAGACCCAGTACTTC	TRBD1	TRBV7-9	TRBJ2-5	once
CASSSYFPPGFQDYGYTF	TGTGCCAGCAGTTCCTATTTTCCCCCAGGGTTTCAGGACTATGGCTACACCTTC	-	TRBV27	TRBJ1-2	-
CASSQYTGNTEAFF	TGTGCCAGCAGCCAGTATACAGGGAACACTGAAGCTTTCTTT	-	TRBV4-2	TRBJ1-1	few
CASSQEAGNQPQHF	TGCGCCAGCAGCCAAGAGGCAGGCAATCAGCCCCAGCATTTT	-	TRBV4-3	TRBJ1-5	-
CASSLDFHGPGGDEQYF	TGTGCCAGCAGCTTAGACTTTCACGGGCCGGGGGGAGACGAGCAGTACTTC	TRBD2	TRBV11-3	TRBJ2-7	-
CASSSLGPLGQQYF	TGTGCCAGCAGCTCGCTCGGGCCCCTTGGCCAGCAGTACTTC	-	TRBV7-2	TRBJ2-7	-
CASSPFGTGNTEAFF	TGTGCCAGCAGCCCCTTTGGGACAGGGAACACTGAAGCTTTCTTT	TRBD1	TRBV9	TRBJ1-1	-
CASSLGAAEAFF	TGTGCCAGCTCACTGGGGGCAGCTGAAGCTTTCTTT	-	TRBV18	TRBJ1-1	-
CASSHPGETQYF	TGCGCCAGCAGTCATCCCGGGGAGACCCAGTACTTC	-	TRBV4-1	TRBJ2-5	-
CASSSRDGLDEQYF	TGCGCCAGCAGCTCCCGGGACGGCCTCGACGAGCAGTACTTC	-	TRBV5-1	TRBJ2-7	-
CASSPAGIYEQYF	TGTGCCAGCTCACCAGCGGGAATTTACGAGCAGTACTTC	-	TRBV18	TRBJ2-7	-
CASNSGGDTDTQYF	TGCGCCAGCAATTCAGGGGGGGACACAGATACGCAGTATTTT	-	TRBV5-1	TRBJ2-3	-
CASSFRESGYTF	TGTGCCAGCAGTTTCCGGGAGAGCGGCTACACCTTC	-	TRBV27	TRBJ1-2	-
CASSAAMNEQFF	TGTGCCAGCAGCGCCGCAATGAATGAGCAGTTCTTC	-	TRBV7-8	TRBJ2-1	-
CASSDSIALAGDYNEQFF	TGTGCCAGCAGTGATTCCATTGCGCTAGCGGGGGATTACAATGAGCAGTTCTTC	TRBD2	TRBV25-1	TRBJ2-1	once
CASSQGGYGYNEQFF	TGTGCCAGCAGCCAAGGGGGATACGGTTACAATGAGCAGTTCTTC	-	TRBV14	TRBJ2-1	-
CASSPEDRGLSYGYTF	TGTGCCAGCAGTCCCGAGGACAGGGGGCTCTCCTATGGCTACACCTTC	TRBD1	TRBV27	TRBJ1-2	-
CASSPRTFGNEQFF	TGTGCCAGCAGCCCACGGACATTTGGGAATGAGCAGTTCTTC	-	TRBV7-9	TRBJ2-1	-
CASSVAGAPKYF	TGTGCCAGCAGTGTAGCGGGGGCCCCGAAGTATTTT	TRBD2	TRBV7-9	TRBJ2-3	-
CASSERDSSYEQYF	TGCGCCAGCAGCGAACGGGACAGTTCCTACGAGCAGTACTTC	TRBD1	TRBV5-1	TRBJ2-7	-
CASSLAPLPGDEQYF	TGTGCCAGCAGCTTAGCCCCGCTGCCAGGAGACGAGCAGTACTTC	-	TRBV11-2	TRBJ2-7	-
CASSIGGDAGELFF	TGTGCCAGCAGTATTGGGGGTGACGCCGGGGAGCTGTTTTTT	-	TRBV27	TRBJ2-2	few
CASSMKGGYTF	TGTGCCAGTAGTATGAAGGGGGGCTACACCTTC	-	TRBV19	TRBJ1-2	-
CASSDPALGGGSNQPQHF	TGTGCCAGCAGCGACCCGGCTCTAGGGGGCGGAAGCAATCAGCCCCAGCATTTT	TRBD1	TRBV7-3	TRBJ1-5	-
CASGQVNIQYF	TGCGCCAGCGGACAAGTAAACATTCAGTACTTC	-	TRBV23-1	TRBJ2-4	-
CASSISGAGPYNEQFF	TGTGCCAGCAGTATCTCAGGGGCGGGTCCCTACAATGAGCAGTTCTTC	-	TRBV27	TRBJ2-1	-
CASSLTPGAGTEAFF	TGTGCCAGCAGCCTTACCCCGGGGGCAGGGACTGAAGCTTTCTTT	-	TRBV27	TRBJ1-1	-
CASSGTGGNTIYF	TGTGCCAGCTCTGGGACGGGCGGAAACACCATATATTTT	-	TRBV18	TRBJ1-3	-
CASGHTGELFF	TGTGCCAGCGGTCACACCGGGGAGCTGTTTTTT	-	TRBV6-5	TRBJ2-2	-
CAISVGQIPHEQYF	TGTGCCATCAGTGTTGGACAGATTCCCCACGAGCAGTACTTC	-	TRBV10-3	TRBJ2-7	-